These 22 T cell receptor beta chains originate from one sample sequenced in a study of cytomegalovirus exposure and HLA in healthy donors (dated by TCRdb to the late 2010s). Libraries were built with the immunoSEQ multiplex PCR assay. For the multiplex PCR, a mixture combining 60 forward primers for TCR Vbeta segments and 13 reverse primers for TCR Jbeta segments was used. The table comes from immuneACCESS by way of TCRdb, which keeps in-frame sequences with V and J called. Part of the clones is missing from these tables; in studies checked, under half for an unresolved V gene and the rest for unknown reasons. The sample includes around 150,000 clones, with about 78% observed a single time. The ten largest account for roughly 2.8% of the sample. What was sequenced was PBMCs. These receptors came from a male donor in good health and CMV-seronegative.

The chain recombines TRBV4-1 with TRBJ2-7; TRBD1 matches 7 bases. The V gene's germline CDR1 is MGHRA and CDR2 YSYEKL. The CDR3 consists of 15 residues. J was trimmed by 0 bases and V by 4 bases; bases with no gene match: 6. DNA of the CDR3: TGCGCCAGCAGCCGGCAGGGACAGTTCTCCTACGAGCAGTACTTC. This encodes CASSRQGQFSYEQYF.

This chain uses TRBV11-1 with TRBJ2-1, with TRBD2 matching 8 bases. The CDR3 sequence is 13 residues long. V dropped 4 bases and J dropped 12; count of bases not matched to a gene: 8. CDR1 is SGHAT and CDR2 is FQDESV in the germline V gene (reference sequence). CDR3 bases: TGTGCCAGCAGCTCCCCCCCGGGACTAGGGCAGTTCTTC. Translated, it gives CASSSPPGLGQFF.

The gene calls are TRBV5-4 and TRBJ1-3; 7 bases fit TRBD1. This CDR3 contains 15 residues. With 5 bases clipped from V and 4 bases from J, the junction kept 9 bases outside the gene matches. Germline values: CDR1 SGHNT, CDR2 YYREEE (reference sequence). CDR3 coding DNA: TGTGCCAGCAGTCCTCCTAGGGGGCAGGGAAACACCATATATTTT. Translation gives CASSPPRGQGNTIYF.

In nucleotides, the CDR3 is TGTGCCTGGAGTTCCCTAAGGACTAGTCCTATTTCTCGGTACAATGAGCAGTTCTTC. Protein product: CAWSSLRTSPISRYNEQFF. The chain combines TRBV30 with TRBJ2-1; 7 nucleotides agree with TRBD2. Looked up from germline, CDR1 is GTSNPN and CDR2 is SVGIG (reference sequence). The CDR3 spans 19 residues. J lost 4 bases, V lost 2 bases, and 20 bases had no gene match.

The chain couples TRBV30 to TRBJ1-2, with unresolved D. This CDR3 comprises 12 residues. In germline, CDR1 is GTSNPN, CDR2 SVGIG (reference sequence). V lost 6 bases, J lost 1 base, and 9 bases lay in between. The CDR3 DNA sequence: TGTGCCTGCCTACAGCATAACTATGGCTACACCTTC. This gives the protein CACLQHNYGYTF.

The rearrangement joins TRBV4-1 to TRBJ2-2; the match to TRBD2 covers 7 bases. The germline gives CDR1 MGHRA, CDR2 YSYEKL. The CDR3 covers 17 residues. V shed 1 base and J 2 bases; nucleotides not matched to a gene: 7. In nucleotides, the CDR3 is TGCGCCAGCAGCCAAGTTGGTGGGAGGGGAAACACCGGGGAGCTGTTTTTT. It translates to CASSQVGGRGNTGELFF.

This clone was observed a few times. The genes are TRBV6-6 and TRBJ1-2; D is unresolved. Germline V gives CDR1 MNHNY, CDR2 SVGAGI (reference sequence). Trimming took off 2 bases at V and 3 bases at J, with 10 bases between the two ends. This CDR3 has 14 amino acids. The CDR3 protein is CASSYREVDYGYTF. The CDR3 bases are TGTGCCAGCAGTTACAGGGAGGTGGACTATGGCTACACCTTC.

J is TRBJ2-3 and V is TRBV6-1; D is undetermined. There are 14 residues in the CDR3. V shed 7 bases and J shed 0 bases, with 11 bases lying between them. Germline lookup yields CDR1 MNHNS and CDR2 SASEGT. The CDR3 spells CASKEVTSTDTQYF. DNA for the CDR3: TGTGCCAGCAAAGAGGTTACTAGCACAGATACGCAGTATTTT.

The genes are TRBV18 and TRBJ2-3; D call uncertain. CDR3 size: 16 residues. V was clipped by 1 base and J by 1 base, with 12 bases between them. CDR1 is KGHSH, CDR2 LQKENI, per germline. CDR3 DNA: TGTGCCAGCTCACCACTGGTAGTTGTTGGCACAGATACGCAGTATTTT. Translated, it gives CASSPLVVVGTDTQYF.

This clone has only a few counts. The chain joins TRBV27 to TRBJ1-2; unclear D gene. This CDR3 has 14 residues. Trimming took 3 bases from V and 0 from J, leaving 8 bases between them. The germline V gene encodes CDR1 MNHEY and CDR2 SMNVEV (reference sequence). The CDR3 sequence is CASSFHGTNYGYTF. CDR3 nucleotides: TGTGCCAGCAGTTTTCACGGGACTAACTATGGCTACACCTTC.

The chain joins TRBV5-4 to TRBJ1-6, with TRBD1 matching 7 bases. The CDR3 extends over 16 amino acids. CDR1 and CDR2 (germline): SGHNT, YYREEE (reference sequence). V shed 1 base and J 10 bases; nucleotides not matched to a gene: 11. In DNA, the CDR3 is TGTGCCAGCAGCTTGTTACAACGGAGGGGGCGGTCACCCCTCCACTTT. Translated, it gives CASSLLQRRGRSPLHF.

The V gene is TRBV27, the J gene TRBJ2-1, with D possibly TRBD2 on 5 matching bases. The CDR3 is 13 residues long. Germline V gene sequence: CDR1 MNHEY, CDR2 SMNVEV (reference sequence). The V gene lost 6 bases and the J gene lost 9 bases, with 15 bases spanning the gap. The CDR3: CASSRLASGEQFF. The CDR3 region has the DNA TGTGCCAGCAGCCGTTTAGCGAGTGGTGAGCAGTTCTTC.

This chain links TRBV6-4 with TRBJ1-2; maybe TRBD1 (6 bases). V dropped 0 bases and J dropped 4 bases, with 15 bases sitting between them. Germline lookup yields CDR1 MRHNA and CDR2 SNTAGT. The CDR3 has 16 amino acids. The CDR3 sequence is CASSDSNTGIIYGYTF. In DNA, the CDR3 is TGTGCCAGCAGTGACTCAAACACAGGGATCATCTATGGCTACACCTTC.

The chain carries TRBV19 and TRBJ1-1, with 10 bases fitting TRBD1. The V gene's germline CDR1 is LNHDA and CDR2 SQIVND (reference sequence). This CDR3 has 20 residues. Germline trimming cut 6 bases from V and 1 base from J; bases unmatched to any gene: 20. The CDR3: CASSSPGQGIGGEANTEAFF. In DNA form, the CDR3 reads TGTGCCAGTAGCTCCCCGGGACAGGGGATAGGAGGGGAGGCGAACACTGAAGCTTTCTTT.

The genes are TRBV5-4 and TRBJ2-3, with 14 positions matching TRBD2. The CDR3 runs 17 residues. Germline V gives CDR1 SGHNT, CDR2 YYREEE (reference sequence). J gave up 3 bases and V 5 bases, and 8 bases lay outside the gene matches. CDR3: CASSRGLAGGMTDTQYF. CDR3 coding DNA: TGTGCCAGCAGTCGCGGACTAGCGGGGGGTATGACAGATACGCAGTATTTT.

This clone is a singleton in its sample. V usage is TRBV7-9 and J usage is TRBJ2-1; 8 bases are shared with TRBD1. Trimming at V came to 0 bases and at J to 8 bases, leaving 3 bases not matched to a gene. The CDR3 is 14 amino acids. The germline V gene has CDR1 SEHNR and CDR2 FQNEAQ (reference sequence). As DNA, the CDR3 is TGTGCCAGCAGCTTAGCGTCAGGGGGCGATGAGCAGTTCTTC. It is translated as CASSLASGGDEQFF.

This rearrangement joins TRBV19 to TRBJ2-2, with D tentatively TRBD1 (5 bases). The CDR3 length is 15 residues. In germline, CDR1 is LNHDA, CDR2 SQIVND (reference sequence). V lost 5 bases, J lost 6 bases, and 16 bases lay in between. Here the CDR3 DNA reads TGTGCCAGTAGTCCCCAGGGTTTTTTCGCCGGGGAGCTGTTTTTT. This gives the protein CASSPQGFFAGELFF. Variable domain in full (rest from reference TRBV19 and TRBJ2-2): DGGITQSPKYLFRKEGQNVTLSCEQNLNHDAMYWYRQDPGQGLRLIYYSQIVNDFQKGDIAEGYSVSREKKESFPLTVTSAQKNPTAFYLCASSPQGFFAGELFFGEGSRLTVL.

The chain combines TRBV4-1 with TRBJ2-5, with 11 bases fitting TRBD1. The CDR3 is made up of 17 amino acids. J gave up 5 bases and V 0 bases, and 8 bases lay outside the gene matches. The germline V gene has CDR1 MGHRA and CDR2 YSYEKL. The CDR3, as DNA: TGCGCCAGCAGCCAAGACCCGGGACAGGGGGTATGGGAGACCCAGTACTTC. It yields the protein CASSQDPGQGVWETQYF.

V is TRBV15 and J is TRBJ2-7, with D tentatively TRBD2 (5 bases). With 0 bases removed from V and 3 bases from J, the gap between germline ends came to 6 bases. CDR3 size: 13 residues. Germline CDR1 LNHNV, CDR2 YYDKDF (reference sequence). For the CDR3, the DNA is TGTGCCACCAGCAGAGATCGGGACTACGAGCAGTACTTC. It codes for CATSRDRDYEQYF.

The V call is TRBV7-8, the J call TRBJ2-7; maybe TRBD1 (6 bases). V was clipped by 3 bases and J by 3 bases, with 15 bases between them. CDR1 and CDR2 from the germline V gene are SGHVS and FQNEAQ. The CDR3 sequence is 15 residues long. CDR3 residues: CASSLSGQVFYEQYF. CDR3 nucleotide sequence: TGTGCCAGCAGCTTGTCGGGACAAGTTTTCTACGAGCAGTACTTC.

The genes are TRBV11-2 and TRBJ1-6, with D unresolved. Germline V gene sequence: CDR1 SGHAT, CDR2 FQNNGV. The V end was cut by 5 bases, the J end by 7 bases, with 9 bases between. The CDR3 has 13 amino acids. CDR3 protein: CASSMTRNSPLHF. The CDR3 DNA follows: TGTGCCAGCAGCATGACACGAAATTCACCCCTCCACTTT.

The chain uses TRBV30 and TRBJ2-5; 8 bases match TRBD1. The J call may be mistaken, given a closer DNA end match to TRBJ2-7. CDR1 and CDR2 from the germline V gene are GTSNPN and SVGIG (reference sequence). The CDR3 loop spans 17 amino acids. CDR3 sequence (DNA): TGTGCCTGGAGTGCCTCCAGAGCCGGACAGGGCCTCTACGAGCAGTACTTC. It codes for CAWSASRAGQGLYEQYF.